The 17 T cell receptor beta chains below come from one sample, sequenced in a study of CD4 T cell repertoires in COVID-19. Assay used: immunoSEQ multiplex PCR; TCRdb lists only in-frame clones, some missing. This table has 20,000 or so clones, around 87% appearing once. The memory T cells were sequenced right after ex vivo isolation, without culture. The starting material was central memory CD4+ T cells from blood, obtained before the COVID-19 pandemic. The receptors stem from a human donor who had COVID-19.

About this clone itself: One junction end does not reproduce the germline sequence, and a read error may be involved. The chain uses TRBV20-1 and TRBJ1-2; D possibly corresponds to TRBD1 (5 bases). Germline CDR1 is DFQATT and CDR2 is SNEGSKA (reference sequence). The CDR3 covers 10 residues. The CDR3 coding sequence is TGCAGTGCTCAAACGGACACGTTCGCCTTC. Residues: CSAQTDTFAF.

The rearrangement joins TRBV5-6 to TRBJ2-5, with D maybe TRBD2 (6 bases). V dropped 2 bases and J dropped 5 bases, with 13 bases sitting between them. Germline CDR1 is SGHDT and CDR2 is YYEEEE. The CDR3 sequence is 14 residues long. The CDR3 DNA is TGTGCCAGCAGCTTCCGGGAGAAGGGCGAGACCCAGTACTTC. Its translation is CASSFREKGETQYF.

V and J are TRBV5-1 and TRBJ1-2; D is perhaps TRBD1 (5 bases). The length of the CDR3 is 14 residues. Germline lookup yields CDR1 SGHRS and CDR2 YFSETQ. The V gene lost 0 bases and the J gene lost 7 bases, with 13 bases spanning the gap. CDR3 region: CASSLERGIGGYTF. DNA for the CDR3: TGCGCCAGCAGCTTGGAAAGGGGAATAGGTGGCTACACCTTC.

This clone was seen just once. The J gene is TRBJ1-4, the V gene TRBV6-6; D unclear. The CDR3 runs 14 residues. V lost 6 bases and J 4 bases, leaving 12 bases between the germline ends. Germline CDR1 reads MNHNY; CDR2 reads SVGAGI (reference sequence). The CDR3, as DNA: TGTGCCAGCAGCCTCGAGTTGTATAATGAAAAACTGTTTTTT. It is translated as CASSLELYNEKLFF.

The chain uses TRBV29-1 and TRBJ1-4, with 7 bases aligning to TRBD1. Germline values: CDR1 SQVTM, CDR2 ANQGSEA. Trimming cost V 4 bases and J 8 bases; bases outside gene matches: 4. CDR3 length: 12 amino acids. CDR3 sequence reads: CSVVGDREKLFF. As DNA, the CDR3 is TGCAGCGTTGTGGGGGACAGAGAAAAACTGTTTTTT.

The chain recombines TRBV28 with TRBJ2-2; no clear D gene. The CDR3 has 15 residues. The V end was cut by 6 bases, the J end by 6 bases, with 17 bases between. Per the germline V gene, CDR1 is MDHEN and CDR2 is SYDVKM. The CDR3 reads CASRNSESAAGELFF. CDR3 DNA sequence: TGTGCCAGCAGAAATAGTGAGAGTGCCGCCGGGGAGCTGTTTTTT.

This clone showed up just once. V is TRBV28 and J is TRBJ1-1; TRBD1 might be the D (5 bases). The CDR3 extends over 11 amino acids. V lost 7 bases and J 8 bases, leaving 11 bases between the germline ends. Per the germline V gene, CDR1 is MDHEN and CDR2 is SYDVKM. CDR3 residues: CASNIKGEAFF. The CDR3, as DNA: TGTGCCAGCAATATTAAGGGGGAAGCTTTCTTT.

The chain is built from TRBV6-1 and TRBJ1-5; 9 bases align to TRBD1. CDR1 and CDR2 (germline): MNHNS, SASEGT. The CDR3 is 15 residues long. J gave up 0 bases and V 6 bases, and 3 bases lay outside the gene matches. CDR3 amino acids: CASRGTGHSNQPQHF. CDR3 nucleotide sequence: TGTGCCAGCAGGGGGACAGGGCATAGCAATCAGCCCCAGCATTTT.

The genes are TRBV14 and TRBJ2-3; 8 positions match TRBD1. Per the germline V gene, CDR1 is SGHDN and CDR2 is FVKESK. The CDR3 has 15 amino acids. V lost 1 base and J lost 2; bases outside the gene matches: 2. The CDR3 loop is CASSQGQGPTDTQYF. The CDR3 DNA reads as TGTGCCAGCAGCCAAGGACAGGGGCCCACAGATACGCAGTATTTT.

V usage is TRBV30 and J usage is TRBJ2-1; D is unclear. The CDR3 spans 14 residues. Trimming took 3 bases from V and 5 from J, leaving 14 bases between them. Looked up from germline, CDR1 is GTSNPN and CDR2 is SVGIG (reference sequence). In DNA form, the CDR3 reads TGTGCCTGGAGGAGGCGGCAGACCGACAATGAGCAGTTCTTC. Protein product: CAWRRRQTDNEQFF. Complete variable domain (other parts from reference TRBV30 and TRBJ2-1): SQTIHQWPATLVQPVGSPLSLECTVEGTSNPNLYWYRQAAGRGLQLLFYSVGIGQISSEVPQNLSASRPQDRQFILSSKKLLLSDSGFYLCAWRRRQTDNEQFFGPGTRLTVL.

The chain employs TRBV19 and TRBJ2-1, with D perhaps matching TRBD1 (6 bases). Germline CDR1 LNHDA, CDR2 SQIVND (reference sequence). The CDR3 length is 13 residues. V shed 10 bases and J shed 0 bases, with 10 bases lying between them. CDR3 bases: TGTGCCACCCAGGGGAGCTCCTACAATGAGCAGTTCTTC. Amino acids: CATQGSSYNEQFF. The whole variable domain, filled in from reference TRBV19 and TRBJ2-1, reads DGGITQSPKYLFRKEGQNVTLSCEQNLNHDAMYWYRQDPGQGLRLIYYSQIVNDFQKGDIAEGYSVSREKKESFPLTVTSAQKNPTAFYLCATQGSSYNEQFFGPGTRLTVL.

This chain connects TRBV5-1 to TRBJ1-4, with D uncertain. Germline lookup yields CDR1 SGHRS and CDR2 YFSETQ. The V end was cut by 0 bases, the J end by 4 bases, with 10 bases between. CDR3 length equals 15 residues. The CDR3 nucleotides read TGCGCCAGCAGCTTGGACGGGAGGATTAATGAAAAACTGTTTTTT. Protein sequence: CASSLDGRINEKLFF. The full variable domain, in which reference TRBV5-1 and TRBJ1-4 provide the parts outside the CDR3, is KAGVTQTPRYLIKTRGQQVTLSCSPISGHRSVSWYQQTPGQGLQFLFEYFSETQRNKGNFPGRFSGRQFSNSRSEMNVSTLELGDSALYLCASSLDGRINEKLFFGSGTQLSVL.

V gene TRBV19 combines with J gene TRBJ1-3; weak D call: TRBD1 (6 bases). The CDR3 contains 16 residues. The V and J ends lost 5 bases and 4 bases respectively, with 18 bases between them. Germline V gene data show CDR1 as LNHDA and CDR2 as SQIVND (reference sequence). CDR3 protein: CASSQRGSWAGNTIYF. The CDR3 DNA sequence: TGTGCCAGTAGTCAGAGGGGGAGTTGGGCCGGAAACACCATATATTTT.

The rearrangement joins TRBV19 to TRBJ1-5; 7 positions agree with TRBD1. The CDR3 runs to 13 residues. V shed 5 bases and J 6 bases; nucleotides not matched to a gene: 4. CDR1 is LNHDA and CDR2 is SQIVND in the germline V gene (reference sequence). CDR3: CASSGQGGQPQHF. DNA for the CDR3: TGTGCCAGTAGTGGGCAGGGGGGTCAGCCCCAGCATTTT.

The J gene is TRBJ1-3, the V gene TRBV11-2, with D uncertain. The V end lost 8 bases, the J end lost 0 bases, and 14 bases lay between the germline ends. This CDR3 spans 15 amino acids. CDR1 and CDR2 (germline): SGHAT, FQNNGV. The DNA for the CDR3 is TGTGCCAGCCCTATCCAGGCTCACTCTGGAAACACCATATATTTT. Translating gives CASPIQAHSGNTIYF.

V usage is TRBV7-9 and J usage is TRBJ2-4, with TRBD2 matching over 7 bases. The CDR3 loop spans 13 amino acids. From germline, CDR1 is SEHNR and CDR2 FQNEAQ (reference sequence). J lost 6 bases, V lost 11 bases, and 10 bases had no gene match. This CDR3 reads CASEGGPINIQYF. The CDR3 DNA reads TGTGCCTCGGAGGGAGGGCCGATAAACATTCAGTACTTC.

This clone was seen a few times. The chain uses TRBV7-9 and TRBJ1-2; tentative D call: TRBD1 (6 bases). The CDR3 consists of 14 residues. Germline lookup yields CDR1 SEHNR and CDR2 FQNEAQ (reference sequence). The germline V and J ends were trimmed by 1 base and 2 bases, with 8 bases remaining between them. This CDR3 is CASSLDRENYGYTF. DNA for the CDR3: TGTGCCAGCAGCTTAGACAGGGAGAACTATGGCTACACCTTC. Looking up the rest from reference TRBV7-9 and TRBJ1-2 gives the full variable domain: DTGVSQNPRHKITKRGQNVTFRCDPISEHNRLYWYRQTLGQGPEFLTYFQNEAQLEKSRLLSDRFSAERPKGSFSTLEIQRTEQGDSAMYLCASSLDRENYGYTFGSGTRLTVV.